The 27 T cell receptor beta chains in this list originate from one sample, sequenced in a study of shared clonotypes between healthy human individuals. Selected positively for CCR7 and CD45RO-negative, naive CD8 cells excluded terminally differentiated effector memory CD45RA+ cells. Method: immunoSEQ multiplex PCR; TCRdb's copy keeps in-frame clones and lacks some. The table includes approximately 2,200,000 clones, under 95% detected once. Sequences were obtained from naive CD8+ T cells from PBMCs. These receptor sequences come from a man aged 18 to 30 in good health. Some clones in this sample may be carry-over from other donors' samples.

CDR3 nucleotides: TGTGCCAGCAAATCCGGGGGAGTAGCCTACGAGCAGTACTTC. Protein product: CASKSGGVAYEQYF. The rearrangement links TRBV27 to TRBJ2-7, with a weak D call TRBD2 (6 bases). This CDR3 is built from 14 residues. Germline V lookup: CDR1 MNHEY, CDR2 SMNVEV (reference sequence). V lost 7 bases to trimming and J lost 2 bases, with 15 bases between them.

This rearrangement joins TRBV6-1 to TRBJ2-7; 11 nucleotides align to TRBD2. Germline CDR1 MNHNS, CDR2 SASEGT. The J segment lost 7 bases and the V segment lost 4 bases, leaving 12 bases of the junction unmatched. This CDR3 region has 16 residues. The CDR3: CASSGRLAGIKKEQYF. The CDR3 nucleotides are TGTGCCAGCAGTGGGCGACTAGCGGGAATTAAAAAGGAGCAGTACTTC.

The count of this clone is one. The gene calls are TRBV7-9 and TRBJ1-6; D gene unclear. V lost 2 bases, J lost 9 bases, and 5 bases lay in between. Looked up from germline, CDR1 is SEHNR and CDR2 is FQNEAQ (reference sequence). CDR3 length equals 12 residues. The CDR3: CASSLMGSPLHF. Here the CDR3 DNA reads TGTGCCAGCAGCTTAATGGGTTCACCCCTCCACTTT.

V usage is TRBV4-1 and J usage is TRBJ2-1; the D is unclear. This CDR3 spans 17 amino acids. V was clipped by 0 bases and J by 3 bases, with 15 bases between them. From germline, CDR1 is MGHRA and CDR2 YSYEKL. In nucleotides, the CDR3 is TGCGCCAGCAGCCAAGATTTTCGGCAGGCGATCTACAATGAGCAGTTCTTC. Its translation is CASSQDFRQAIYNEQFF.

Turning to this clone: The sample holds other DNA sequences that translate to the same CDR3. The rearrangement uses TRBV28 and TRBJ2-7, with D tentatively TRBD1 (5 bases). V was cut by 6 bases and J by 4 bases, with 10 bases left in between. Germline CDR1 is MDHEN and CDR2 is SYDVKM. The length of the CDR3 is 12 residues. The CDR3 reads CASSPQGYEQYF. The CDR3 DNA is TGTGCCAGCAGCCCCCAGGGTTACGAGCAGTACTTC.

The chain couples TRBV28 to TRBJ1-2; 7 bases are shared with TRBD1. This CDR3 has 17 amino acids. The V gene end was trimmed by 5 bases and the J gene end by 4 bases; junction bases not matched to a gene: 16. Germline CDR1 is MDHEN and CDR2 is SYDVKM. The CDR3 spells CASSTKNFEGAGYGYTF. The CDR3 DNA sequence: TGTGCCAGCAGTACCAAAAATTTCGAGGGGGCGGGCTATGGCTACACCTTC.

This chain joins TRBV30 and TRBJ1-1, with D uncertain. There are 11 residues in the CDR3. Germline V gives CDR1 GTSNPN, CDR2 SVGIG (reference sequence). Trimming shortened V by 1 base and J by 6 bases, and 6 bases separated the two germline ends. The CDR3: CAWSDGPEAFF. The DNA for the CDR3 is TGTGCCTGGAGTGACGGTCCTGAAGCTTTCTTT. Full variable domain (outside the CDR3, taken from reference TRBV30 and TRBJ1-1): SQTIHQWPATLVQPVGSPLSLECTVEGTSNPNLYWYRQAAGRGLQLLFYSVGIGQISSEVPQNLSASRPQDRQFILSSKKLLLSDSGFYLCAWSDGPEAFFGQGTRLTVV.

V and J are TRBV11-2 and TRBJ2-1; D may match TRBD1 or TRBD2 (5 bases each). CDR3 size: 15 residues. CDR1 and CDR2 from the germline V gene are SGHAT and FQNNGV. Trimming cost V 5 bases and J 8 bases, with 19 bases left between them. DNA of the CDR3: TGTGCCAGCAGCCCCGACTCTCGTGGGACGGATGAGCAGTTCTTC. Its protein product is CASSPDSRGTDEQFF.

The chain has TRBV4-1 and TRBJ2-7; 7 nucleotides align to TRBD2. CDR1 and CDR2 (germline): MGHRA, YSYEKL. The V gene end was trimmed by 1 base and the J gene end by 3 bases; junction bases not matched to a gene: 3. This CDR3 comprises 14 residues. The CDR3, as DNA: TGCGCCAGCAGCCAAGGGCGGGAGCGCTACGAGCAGTACTTC. Its protein product is CASSQGRERYEQYF.

The V call is TRBV4-1, the J call TRBJ2-5; 10 nucleotides line up with TRBD2. The V and J ends lost 0 bases and 9 bases, in that order; junction bases with no gene match: 10. Germline CDR1 reads MGHRA; CDR2 reads YSYEKL. The CDR3 has 16 amino acids. CDR3 residues: CASSQDYLAGAGSQYF. Written as DNA, the CDR3 is TGCGCCAGCAGCCAAGATTACCTAGCGGGAGCAGGGTCCCAGTACTTC.

This clone was seen only once. The genes are TRBV2 and TRBJ1-5; D perhaps matches TRBD1 (5 bases). Per the germline V gene, CDR1 is SNHLY and CDR2 is FYNNEI. Trimming shortened V by 6 bases and J by 0 bases, and 12 bases separated the two germline ends. CDR3 length equals 15 residues. CDR3 sequence (DNA): TGTGCCAGCAGCGGGCTGACAGATAGCAATCAGCCCCAGCATTTT. Encoded protein: CASSGLTDSNQPQHF.

The chain carries TRBV11-2 and TRBJ1-5; D remains unclear. Germline V gene lookup returns CDR1 SGHAT and CDR2 FQNNGV. The CDR3 is made up of 15 amino acids. V lost 1 base, J lost 2 bases, and 9 bases lay in between. This chain's CDR3 is CASSLGPTGNQPQHF. CDR3 bases: TGTGCCAGCAGCTTAGGCCCCACCGGCAATCAGCCCCAGCATTTT. Together with reference TRBV11-2 and TRBJ1-5, the CDR3 gives the full variable domain: EAGVAQSPRYKIIEKRQSVAFWCNPISGHATLYWYQQILGQGPKLLIQFQNNGVVDDSQLPKDRFSAERLKGVDSTLKIQPAKLEDSAVYLCASSLGPTGNQPQHFGDGTRLSIL.

The chain carries TRBV28 and TRBJ1-3, with TRBD1 identical over 8 bases. Per germline, CDR1 MDHEN and CDR2 SYDVKM. The CDR3 consists of 13 residues. J gave up 9 bases and V 11 bases, and 12 bases lay outside the gene matches. The DNA of the CDR3 is TGTGCCTCGACAGGGGCGGCGATAGGCACCATATATTTT. Residues: CASTGAAIGTIYF.

The chain couples TRBV28 to TRBJ1-1; the D gene is possibly TRBD1 (6 bases). Germline lookup yields CDR1 MDHEN and CDR2 SYDVKM. The CDR3 covers 12 residues. The V gene lost 10 bases and the J gene lost 5 bases, with 14 bases spanning the gap. CDR3 sequence reads: CAIMTGGTEAFF. DNA for the CDR3: TGTGCCATAATGACAGGAGGAACTGAAGCTTTCTTT.

The V and J genes are TRBV11-2 and TRBJ2-7; TRBD2 matches at 12 bases. Germline values: CDR1 SGHAT, CDR2 FQNNGV. The CDR3 runs to 16 residues. The V gene end was trimmed by 2 bases and the J gene end by 3 bases; junction bases not matched to a gene: 5. The CDR3 sequence: CASSLLTSGSLYEQYF. DNA for the CDR3: TGTGCCAGCAGCTTATTGACTAGCGGGAGCCTCTACGAGCAGTACTTC.

The chain links TRBV21-1 to TRBJ1-1. TRBV21-1 is given as a pseudogene. The CDR3 loop spans 16 amino acids. The CDR3 loop is CASTRGVSPKNTEAFF. The CDR3 DNA follows: TGTGCCAGCACAAGGGGAGTGAGTCCGAAGAACACTGAAGCTTTCTTT.

J is TRBJ1-3 and V is TRBV6-9, with 11 bases lining up with TRBD1. This CDR3 is 16 amino acids long. The V gene end was trimmed by 7 bases and the J gene end by 2 bases; junction bases not matched to a gene: 7. Germline CDR1 reads MNHGY; CDR2 reads SVAAGI. This chain's CDR3 is CASTIGQGAPGNTIYF. CDR3 coding DNA: TGTGCCAGCACCATTGGACAGGGGGCTCCTGGAAACACCATATATTTT.

The J gene is TRBJ2-7, the V gene TRBV28, with D hard to call. Trimming removed 7 bases at V and 4 bases at J, with 11 bases between. The germline gives CDR1 MDHEN, CDR2 SYDVKM. The CDR3 has 12 residues. The CDR3 nucleotides are TGTGCCAGCACCCCAAACCGGTACGAGCAGTACTTC. The encoded protein is CASTPNRYEQYF.

The chain is built from TRBV28 and TRBJ2-1; 10 bases are a match to TRBD2. There are 15 residues in the CDR3. Trimming at V came to 5 bases and at J to 8 bases, leaving 9 bases not matched to a gene. Germline loops: CDR1 MDHEN, CDR2 SYDVKM. The CDR3 nucleotides are TGTGCCAGCAGTAGTGTGCTAGCGGGGGTTTATGAGCAGTTCTTC. It encodes CASSSVLAGVYEQFF.

V gene TRBV4-3 combines with J gene TRBJ2-2; weak D call: TRBD2 (5 bases). CDR1 LGHNA and CDR2 YSLEER come from the germline V gene. With 0 bases removed from V and 7 bases from J, the gap between germline ends came to 15 bases. CDR3 length equals 16 residues. DNA for the CDR3: TGCGCCAGCAGCCAAGAGTGGGTCAAGGCGGGCGGGGAGCTGTTTTTT. It specifies CASSQEWVKAGGELFF.

This CDR3 reads CASSPTGGRTDTQYF. As DNA, the CDR3 is TGTGCCAGCAGTCCAACAGGGGGCAGGACAGATACGCAGTATTTT. The chain joins TRBV27 to TRBJ2-3; TRBD1 aligns across 9 bases. CDR3 length equals 15 residues. Germline V lookup: CDR1 MNHEY, CDR2 SMNVEV (reference sequence). The V and J ends lost 5 bases and 3 bases, in that order; junction bases with no gene match: 6.

This chain connects TRBV28 to TRBJ2-7, with D tentatively TRBD2 (6 bases). The CDR3 length is 16 residues. V gave up 4 bases and J gave up 2 bases, with 18 bases separating them. Per the germline V gene, CDR1 is MDHEN and CDR2 is SYDVKM. The CDR3 coding sequence is TGTGCCAGCAGTTCCTGGGACTCTCCCACCCCCTACGAGCAGTACTTC. Translating gives CASSSWDSPTPYEQYF.

The CDR3 here is CASSLVSGSGTDTQYF. CDR3 nucleotides: TGTGCCAGCAGTTTGGTCTCCGGGTCCGGTACAGATACGCAGTATTTT. The chain combines TRBV27 with TRBJ2-3; unclear D gene. With 3 bases removed from V and 3 bases from J, the gap between germline ends came to 16 bases. This CDR3 region has 16 residues. Germline V gene data show CDR1 as MNHEY and CDR2 as SMNVEV (reference sequence).

CDR3 DNA: TGTGCCAGCGACTCAGGACAAAACTACGAGCAGTACTTC. Its translation: CASDSGQNYEQYF. The V call is TRBV2, the J call TRBJ2-7, with D perhaps matching TRBD1 (5 bases). The germline V gene encodes CDR1 SNHLY and CDR2 FYNNEI. V shed 8 bases and J shed 3 bases, with 14 bases lying between them. CDR3 length equals 13 residues.

The rearrangement uses TRBV19 and TRBJ2-7; D is undetermined. This CDR3 region has 15 residues. Per germline, CDR1 LNHDA and CDR2 SQIVND (reference sequence). Deletions cut 3 bases from V and 3 bases from J, with 15 bases between. The CDR3 sequence is CASSMDVGLIYEQYF. The CDR3 DNA follows: TGTGCCAGTAGTATGGACGTAGGCTTGATCTACGAGCAGTACTTC.

The chain links TRBV27 to TRBJ2-1; no firm D call. The CDR3 contains 15 residues. Trimming stripped 0 bases from V and 5 bases from J, with 11 bases between. Germline CDR1 is MNHEY and CDR2 is SMNVEV (reference sequence). The CDR3 loop reads CASSLSGWKDNEQFF. CDR3 bases: TGTGCCAGCAGTTTATCCGGCTGGAAGGACAATGAGCAGTTCTTC.

The chain recombines TRBV25-1 with TRBJ2-6; 9 nucleotides agree with TRBD1. Trimming at V came to 6 bases and at J to 2 bases, leaving 11 bases not matched to a gene. The length of the CDR3 is 18 residues. The germline V gene has CDR1 MGHDK and CDR2 SYGVNS. CDR3 sequence: CASSGIRDRVTGANVLTF. CDR3 DNA sequence: TGTGCCAGCAGCGGAATCCGGGACAGGGTGACTGGGGCCAACGTCCTGACTTTC.